Listed here are 11 T cell receptor beta chains from one sample, sequenced in a study of blood T cell repertoires in COVID-19. The repertoire was sequenced with immunoSEQ multiplex PCR; TCRdb's copy has only in-frame clones and lacks some. The sample lists about 110,000 clones, about three quarters occurring once. Sequencing was done on a sample of peripheral blood. These receptors originate from a woman aged 40 to 50 with acute or convalescent COVID-19.

The rearrangement links TRBV6-5 to TRBJ1-6; 8 bases align to TRBD1. Per the germline V gene, CDR1 is MNHEY and CDR2 is SVGAGI. This CDR3 contains 15 residues. J was trimmed by 10 bases and V by 8 bases; bases with no gene match: 13. The CDR3 DNA reads as TGTGCCAGCGGGACGGGGACAGGCGAAAACTCACCCCTCCACTTT. Translation gives CASGTGTGENSPLHF.

This clone was detected once. V usage is TRBV7-9 and J usage is TRBJ1-5; TRBD1 is a possible D gene (5 bases). This CDR3 is built from 15 residues. The germline gives CDR1 SEHNR, CDR2 FQNEAQ (reference sequence). Deletions cut 5 bases from V and 1 base from J, with 12 bases between. CDR3 protein: CASSPLEGSNQPQHF. In DNA, the CDR3 is TGTGCCAGCAGCCCCTTGGAGGGGAGCAATCAGCCCCAGCATTTT. Variable domain in full (rest from reference TRBV7-9 and TRBJ1-5): DTGVSQNPRHKITKRGQNVTFRCDPISEHNRLYWYRQTLGQGPEFLTYFQNEAQLEKSRLLSDRFSAERPKGSFSTLEIQRTEQGDSAMYLCASSPLEGSNQPQHFGDGTRLSIL.

The chain couples TRBV7-2 to TRBJ2-2, with 8 bases that match TRBD2. Germline V CDR1 and CDR2: SGHTA, FQGNSA. Losses at the gene ends were 4 bases for V and 4 bases for J; bases not matched to a gene: 8. This CDR3 is built from 16 residues. The CDR3 DNA reads TGTGCCAGCAGCTCGTACCGGGGGGGAATCACCGGGGAGCTGTTTTTT. Protein: CASSSYRGGITGELFF.

The rearrangement joins TRBV27 to TRBJ2-2; 10 positions agree with TRBD2. The trim removed 6 bases at V and 5 bases at J, leaving 9 bases unmatched. Germline values: CDR1 MNHEY, CDR2 SMNVEV (reference sequence). CDR3 length: 16 amino acids. CDR3 sequence: CASRKGSGGVTGELFF. CDR3 DNA sequence: TGTGCCAGCAGAAAAGGGAGCGGGGGGGTAACCGGGGAGCTGTTTTTT.

This clone was found once. Here the CDR3 DNA reads TGTGCCAGCAGCTTAGCTGATACGCAGTATTTT. Translation gives CASSLADTQYF. The chain employs TRBV5-4 and TRBJ2-3; D unclear. The CDR3 length is 11 residues. Trimming left V 2 bases short and J 6 bases short, with 4 bases between. In germline, CDR1 is SGHNT, CDR2 YYREEE (reference sequence).

V usage is TRBV7-9 and J usage is TRBJ1-5, with a possible D match to TRBD1 (5 bases). V lost 0 bases and J lost 0, with 15 bases in between. CDR1 is SEHNR, CDR2 FQNEAQ, per germline (reference sequence). The length of the CDR3 is 18 residues. Written as DNA, the CDR3 is TGTGCCAGCAGCTTAGCTACACCGAGGACAAGTAGCAATCAGCCCCAGCATTTT. It codes for CASSLATPRTSSNQPQHF.

This clone has more than one count but fewer than ten. At one boundary the junction diverges from the germline segment, which might be a read error. The rearrangement uses TRBV3-1 (or the pseudogene TRBV3-2) and TRBJ2-7; no clear D. Germline V lookup: CDR1 LGHDT, CDR2 YNNKEL (reference sequence). This CDR3 region has 11 residues. CDR3 region: CASSQDAGLIF. The CDR3 nucleotides read TGTGCCAGCAGCCAAGATGCAGGCCTAATCTTC.

The gene calls are TRBV7-2 and TRBJ2-6; 9 bases are a match to TRBD2. This CDR3 is built from 17 residues. V lost 6 bases, J lost 3 bases, and 9 bases stayed unmatched. Germline V gene lookup returns CDR1 SGHTA and CDR2 FQGNSA. The CDR3 DNA reads as TGTGCCAGCAGTCAAGAGGCTAGCGGGGTTGGGGCCAACGTCCTGACTTTC. It specifies CASSQEASGVGANVLTF.

For this clone: This sample also contains other DNA sequences that code for the same CDR3. The V and J genes are TRBV18 and TRBJ1-2; D may be TRBD1 (6 bases). Germline V gene data show CDR1 as KGHSH and CDR2 as LQKENI. The CDR3 has 14 amino acids. V was clipped by 0 bases and J by 2 bases, with 7 bases between them. The CDR3 DNA reads as TGTGCCAGCTCACCACCGGACAGAAACTATGGCTACACCTTC. It yields the protein CASSPPDRNYGYTF.

J is TRBJ2-4 and V is TRBV24-1; 7 bases fit TRBD2. Trimming removed 6 bases from V and 6 bases from J; junction bases left unmatched: 4. CDR1 and CDR2 from the germline V gene are KGHDR and SFDVKD. CDR3 length equals 13 residues. This CDR3 is CATSNSGGNIQYF. The CDR3 region has the DNA TGTGCCACCAGTAACTCGGGGGGAAACATTCAGTACTTC.

This clone is a singleton in its sample. The V gene is TRBV6-5, the J gene TRBJ2-5; 7 bases are shared with TRBD1. Germline V gives CDR1 MNHEY, CDR2 SVGAGI. Germline trimming cut 2 bases from V and 4 bases from J; bases unmatched to any gene: 7. The CDR3 sequence is 15 residues long. The CDR3, as DNA: TGTGCCAGCAGTTACCTACGAGCAGGGGGAGAGACCCAGTACTTC. It is translated as CASSYLRAGGETQYF.